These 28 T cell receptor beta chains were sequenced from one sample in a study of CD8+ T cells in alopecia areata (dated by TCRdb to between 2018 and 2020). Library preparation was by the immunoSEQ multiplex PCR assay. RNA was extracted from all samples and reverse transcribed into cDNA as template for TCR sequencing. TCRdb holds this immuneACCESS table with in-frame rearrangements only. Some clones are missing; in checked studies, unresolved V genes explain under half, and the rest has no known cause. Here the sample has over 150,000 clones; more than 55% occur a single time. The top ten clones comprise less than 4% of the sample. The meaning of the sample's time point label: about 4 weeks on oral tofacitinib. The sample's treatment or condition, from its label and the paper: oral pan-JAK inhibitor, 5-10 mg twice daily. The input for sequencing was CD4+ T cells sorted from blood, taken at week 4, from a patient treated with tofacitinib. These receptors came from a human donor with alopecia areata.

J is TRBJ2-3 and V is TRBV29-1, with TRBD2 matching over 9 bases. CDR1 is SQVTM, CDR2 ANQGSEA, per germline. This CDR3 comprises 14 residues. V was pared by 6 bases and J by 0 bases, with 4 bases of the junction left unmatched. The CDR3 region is CSVRRGGSTDTQYF. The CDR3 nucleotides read TGCAGCGTACGGCGGGGGGGGAGCACAGATACGCAGTATTTT.

CDR3 sequence: CASSFPREGEKLFF. The CDR3 region has the DNA TGCGCCAGCAGCTTTCCTAGGGAGGGAGAAAAACTGTTTTTT. The gene calls are TRBV5-1 and TRBJ1-4; D uncertain. The V end was cut by 2 bases, the J end by 8 bases, with 13 bases between. The CDR3 contains 14 residues. Germline CDR1 reads SGHRS; CDR2 reads YFSETQ. The entire variable domain, with the rest obtained from reference TRBV5-1 and TRBJ1-4, is as follows: KAGVTQTPRYLIKTRGQQVTLSCSPISGHRSVSWYQQTPGQGLQFLFEYFSETQRNKGNFPGRFSGRQFSNSRSEMNVSTLELGDSALYLCASSFPREGEKLFFGSGTQLSVL.

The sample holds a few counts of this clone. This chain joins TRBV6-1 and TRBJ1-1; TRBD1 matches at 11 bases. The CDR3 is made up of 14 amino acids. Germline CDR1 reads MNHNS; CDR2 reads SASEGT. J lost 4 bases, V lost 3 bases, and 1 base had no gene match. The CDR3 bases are TGTGCCAGCAGTGACGGACAGGGGGCCACTGAAGCTTTCTTT. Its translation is CASSDGQGATEAFF.

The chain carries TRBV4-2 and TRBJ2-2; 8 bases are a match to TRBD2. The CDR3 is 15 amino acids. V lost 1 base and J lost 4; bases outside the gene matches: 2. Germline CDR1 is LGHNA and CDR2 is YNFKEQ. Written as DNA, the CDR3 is TGTGCCAGCAGCCAAGCGGGGGGGGCCACCGGGGAGCTGTTTTTT. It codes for CASSQAGGATGELFF.

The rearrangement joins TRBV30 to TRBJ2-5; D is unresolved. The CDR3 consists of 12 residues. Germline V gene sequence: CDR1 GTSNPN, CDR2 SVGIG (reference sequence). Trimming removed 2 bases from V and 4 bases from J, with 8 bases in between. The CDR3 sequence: CAWSRGSETQYF. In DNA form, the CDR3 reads TGTGCCTGGAGTAGAGGCTCAGAGACCCAGTACTTC.

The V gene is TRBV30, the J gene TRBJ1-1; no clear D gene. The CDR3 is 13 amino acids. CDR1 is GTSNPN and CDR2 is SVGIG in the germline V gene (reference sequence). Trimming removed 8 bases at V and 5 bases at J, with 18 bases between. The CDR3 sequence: CAHTAGSGTEAFF. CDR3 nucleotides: TGTGCCCACACGGCGGGGTCGGGTACTGAAGCTTTCTTT.

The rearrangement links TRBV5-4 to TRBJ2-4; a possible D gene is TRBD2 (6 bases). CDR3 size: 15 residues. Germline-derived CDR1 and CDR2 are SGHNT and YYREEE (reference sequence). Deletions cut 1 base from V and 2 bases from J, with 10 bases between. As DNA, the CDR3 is TGTGCCAGCAGCTTGTTCGCGGGGCCCAAAAACATTCAGTACTTC. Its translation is CASSLFAGPKNIQYF.

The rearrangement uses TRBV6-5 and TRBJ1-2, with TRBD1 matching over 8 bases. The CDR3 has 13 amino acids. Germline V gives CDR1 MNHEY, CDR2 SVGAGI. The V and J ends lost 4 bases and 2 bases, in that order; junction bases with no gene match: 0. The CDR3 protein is CASSWTGNYGYTF. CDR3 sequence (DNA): TGTGCCAGCAGTTGGACAGGGAACTATGGCTACACCTTC.

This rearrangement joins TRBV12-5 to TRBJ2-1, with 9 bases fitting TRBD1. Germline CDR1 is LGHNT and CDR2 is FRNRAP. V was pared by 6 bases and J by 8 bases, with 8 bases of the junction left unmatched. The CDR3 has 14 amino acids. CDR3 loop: CASGPGTGLDEQFF. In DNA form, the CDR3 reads TGTGCTAGTGGACCCGGGACAGGGTTGGATGAGCAGTTCTTC.

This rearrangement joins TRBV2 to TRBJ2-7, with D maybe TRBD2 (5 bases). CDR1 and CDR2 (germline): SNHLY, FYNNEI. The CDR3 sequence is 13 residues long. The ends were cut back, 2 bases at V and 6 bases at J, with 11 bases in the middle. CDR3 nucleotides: TGTGCCAGCAGTGAACGTCTCAGCGGCGAGCAGTACTTC. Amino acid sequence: CASSERLSGEQYF.

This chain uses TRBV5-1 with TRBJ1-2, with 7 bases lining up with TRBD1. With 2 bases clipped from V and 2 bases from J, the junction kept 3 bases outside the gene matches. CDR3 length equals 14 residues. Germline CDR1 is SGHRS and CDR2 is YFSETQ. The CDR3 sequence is CASSLTTGNYGYTF. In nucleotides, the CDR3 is TGCGCCAGCAGCTTAACGACAGGGAACTATGGCTACACCTTC. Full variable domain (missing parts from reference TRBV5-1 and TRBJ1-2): KAGVTQTPRYLIKTRGQQVTLSCSPISGHRSVSWYQQTPGQGLQFLFEYFSETQRNKGNFPGRFSGRQFSNSRSEMNVSTLELGDSALYLCASSLTTGNYGYTFGSGTRLTVV.

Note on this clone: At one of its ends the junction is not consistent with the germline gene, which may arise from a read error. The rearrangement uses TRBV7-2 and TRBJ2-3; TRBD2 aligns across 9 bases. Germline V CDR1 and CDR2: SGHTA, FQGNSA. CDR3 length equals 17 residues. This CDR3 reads CASSLRRGGRYTDTQYF. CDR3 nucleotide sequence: TGTGCCAGCAGCTTAAGGCGGGGGGGCCGATACACAGATACGCAGTACTTT. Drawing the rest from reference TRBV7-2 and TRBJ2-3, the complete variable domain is GAGVSQSPSNKVTEKGKDVELRCDPISGHTALYWYRQSLGQGLEFLIYFQGNSAPDKSGLPSDRFSAERTGGSVSTLTIQRTQQEDSAVYLCASSLRRGGRYTDTQYFGPGTRLTVL.

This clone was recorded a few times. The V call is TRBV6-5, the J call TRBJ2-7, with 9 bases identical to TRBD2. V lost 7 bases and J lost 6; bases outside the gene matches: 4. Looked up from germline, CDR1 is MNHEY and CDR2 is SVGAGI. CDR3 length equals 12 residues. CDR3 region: CASKSLAGEQYF. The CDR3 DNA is TGTGCCAGCAAGTCACTAGCGGGCGAGCAGTACTTC.

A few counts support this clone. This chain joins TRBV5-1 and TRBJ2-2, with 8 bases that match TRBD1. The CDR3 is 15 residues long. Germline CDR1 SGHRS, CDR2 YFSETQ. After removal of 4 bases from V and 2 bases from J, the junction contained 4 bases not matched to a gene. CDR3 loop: CASSAGQANTGELFF. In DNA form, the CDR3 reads TGCGCCAGCAGCGCGGGACAGGCAAACACCGGGGAGCTGTTTTTT.

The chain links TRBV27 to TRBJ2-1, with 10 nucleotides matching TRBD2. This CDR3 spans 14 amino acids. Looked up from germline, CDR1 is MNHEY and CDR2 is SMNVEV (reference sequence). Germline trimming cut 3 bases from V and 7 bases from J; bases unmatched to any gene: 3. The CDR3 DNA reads TGTGCCAGCAGTTTTGGTAGCGGGGGGAATGAGCAGTTCTTC. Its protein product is CASSFGSGGNEQFF.

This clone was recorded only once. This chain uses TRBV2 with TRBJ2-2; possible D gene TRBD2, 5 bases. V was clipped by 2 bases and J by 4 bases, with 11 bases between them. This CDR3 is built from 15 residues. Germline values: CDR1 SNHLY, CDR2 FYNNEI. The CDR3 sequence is CASSELEGSTGELFF. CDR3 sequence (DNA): TGTGCCAGCAGTGAATTAGAGGGATCCACCGGGGAGCTGTTTTTT.

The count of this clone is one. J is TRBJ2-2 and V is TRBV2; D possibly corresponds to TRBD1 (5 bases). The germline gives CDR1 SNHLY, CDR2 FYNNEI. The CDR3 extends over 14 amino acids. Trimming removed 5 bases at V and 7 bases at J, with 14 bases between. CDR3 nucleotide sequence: TGTGCCAGCAGTTTGGGGCCCTGGGGCGGGGAGCTGTTTTTT. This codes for CASSLGPWGGELFF.

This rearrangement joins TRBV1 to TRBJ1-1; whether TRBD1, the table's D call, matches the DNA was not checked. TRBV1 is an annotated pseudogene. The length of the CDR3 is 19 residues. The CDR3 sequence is CTSSQDLGHQLGLDTEAFF. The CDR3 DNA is TGCACCAGCAGCCAAGATTTGGGACATCAACTAGGCCTTGACACTGAAGCTTTCTTT.

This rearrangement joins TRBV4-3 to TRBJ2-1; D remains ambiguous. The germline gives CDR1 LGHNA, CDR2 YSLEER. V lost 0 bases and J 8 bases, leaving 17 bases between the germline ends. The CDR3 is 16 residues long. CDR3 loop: CASSQESAPNRDEQFF. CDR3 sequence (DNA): TGCGCCAGCAGCCAAGAGTCAGCGCCAAATAGGGATGAGCAGTTCTTC.

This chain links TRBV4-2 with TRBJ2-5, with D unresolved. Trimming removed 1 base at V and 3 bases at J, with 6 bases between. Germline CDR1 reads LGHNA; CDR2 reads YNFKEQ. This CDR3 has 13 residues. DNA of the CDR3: TGTGCCAGCAGCCAAGCCCGAGAAGAGACCCAGTACTTC. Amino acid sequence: CASSQAREETQYF.

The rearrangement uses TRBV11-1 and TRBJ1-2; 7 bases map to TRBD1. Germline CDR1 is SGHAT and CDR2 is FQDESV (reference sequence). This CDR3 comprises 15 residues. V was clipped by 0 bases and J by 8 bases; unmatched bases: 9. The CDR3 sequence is CASSLAGRQGAGYTF. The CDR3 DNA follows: TGTGCCAGCAGCTTAGCAGGCCGACAGGGAGCCGGCTACACCTTC.

The CDR3 sequence: CAISESNREGKTQYF. The DNA for the CDR3 is TGTGCCATCAGTGAGTCGAACAGGGAGGGAAAGACCCAGTACTTC. The chain has TRBV10-3 and TRBJ2-5; weak D call: TRBD2 (7 bases). The germline V gene encodes CDR1 ENHRY and CDR2 SYGVKD. This CDR3 is built from 15 residues. Trimming removed 0 bases at V and 6 bases at J, with 14 bases between.

The CDR3 DNA follows: TGTGCCAGCAGTCAACGGACAGGGGAAGATAGGGGCTACACCTTC. Protein sequence: CASSQRTGEDRGYTF. The chain recombines TRBV28 with TRBJ1-2; 9 bases are a match to TRBD1. The CDR3 totals 15 residues. J lost 8 bases, V lost 5 bases, and 12 bases had no gene match. Germline CDR1 is MDHEN and CDR2 is SYDVKM.

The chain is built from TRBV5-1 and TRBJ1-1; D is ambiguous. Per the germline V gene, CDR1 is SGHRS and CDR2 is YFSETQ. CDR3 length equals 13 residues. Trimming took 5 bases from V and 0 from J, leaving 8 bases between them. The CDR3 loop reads CASRVQMNTEAFF. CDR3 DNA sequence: TGCGCCAGCAGAGTACAGATGAACACTGAAGCTTTCTTT.

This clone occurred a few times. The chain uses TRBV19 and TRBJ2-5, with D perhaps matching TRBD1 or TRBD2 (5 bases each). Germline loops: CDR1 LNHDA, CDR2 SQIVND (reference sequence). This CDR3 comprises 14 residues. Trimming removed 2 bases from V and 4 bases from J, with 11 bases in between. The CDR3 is CASSITGTVETQYF. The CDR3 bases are TGTGCCAGTAGTATAACGGGGACGGTAGAGACCCAGTACTTC.

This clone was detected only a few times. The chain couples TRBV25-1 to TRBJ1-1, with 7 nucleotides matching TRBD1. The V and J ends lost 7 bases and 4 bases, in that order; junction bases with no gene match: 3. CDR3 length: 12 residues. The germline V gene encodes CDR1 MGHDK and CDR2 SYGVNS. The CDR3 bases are TGTGCCAGCAAGGGGGCGGGCACTGAAGCTTTCTTT. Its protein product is CASKGAGTEAFF.

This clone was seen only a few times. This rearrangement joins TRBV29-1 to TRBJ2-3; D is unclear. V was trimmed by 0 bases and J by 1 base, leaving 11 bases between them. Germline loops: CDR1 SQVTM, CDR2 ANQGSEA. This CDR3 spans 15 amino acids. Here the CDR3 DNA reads TGCAGCGTTGAAGATCCCACGCTGCGCACAGATACGCAGTATTTT. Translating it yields CSVEDPTLRTDTQYF.

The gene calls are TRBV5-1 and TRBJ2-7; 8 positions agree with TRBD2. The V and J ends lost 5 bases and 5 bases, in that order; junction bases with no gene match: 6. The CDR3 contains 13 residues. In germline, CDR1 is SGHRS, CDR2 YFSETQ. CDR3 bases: TGCGCCAGCAGAGGGACTAGTCTGAACGAGCAGTACTTC. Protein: CASRGTSLNEQYF.